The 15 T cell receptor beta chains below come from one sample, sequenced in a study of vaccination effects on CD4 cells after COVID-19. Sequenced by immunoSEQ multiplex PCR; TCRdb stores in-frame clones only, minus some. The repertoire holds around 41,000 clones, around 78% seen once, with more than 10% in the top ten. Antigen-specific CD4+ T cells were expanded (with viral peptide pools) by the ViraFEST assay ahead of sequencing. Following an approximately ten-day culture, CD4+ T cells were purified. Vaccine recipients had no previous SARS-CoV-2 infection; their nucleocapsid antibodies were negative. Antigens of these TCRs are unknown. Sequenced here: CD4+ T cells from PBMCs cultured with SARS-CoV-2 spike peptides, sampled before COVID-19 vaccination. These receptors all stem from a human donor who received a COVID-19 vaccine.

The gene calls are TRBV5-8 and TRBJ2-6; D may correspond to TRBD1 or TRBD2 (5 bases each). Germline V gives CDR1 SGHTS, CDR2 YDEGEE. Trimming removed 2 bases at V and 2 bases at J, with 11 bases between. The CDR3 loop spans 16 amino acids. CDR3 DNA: TGTGCCAGCAGCTTTGGGGGAAATACTGGGGCCAACGTCCTGACTTTC. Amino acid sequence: CASSFGGNTGANVLTF.

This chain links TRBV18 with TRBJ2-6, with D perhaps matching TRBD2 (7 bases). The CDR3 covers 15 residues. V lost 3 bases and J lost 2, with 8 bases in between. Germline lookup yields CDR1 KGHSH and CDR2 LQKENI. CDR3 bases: TGTGCCAGCTCACCCGGGGGGCCTGGGGCCAACGTCCTGACTTTC. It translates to CASSPGGPGANVLTF.

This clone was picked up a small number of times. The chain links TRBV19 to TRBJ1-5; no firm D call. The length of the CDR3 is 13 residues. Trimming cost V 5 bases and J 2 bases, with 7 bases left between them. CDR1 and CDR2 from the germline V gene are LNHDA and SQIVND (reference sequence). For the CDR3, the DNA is TGTGCCAGTAGTCCCCCGGGCAATCAGCCCCAGCATTTT. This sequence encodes CASSPPGNQPQHF.

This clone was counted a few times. In nucleotides, the CDR3 is TGCGCCAGCAGCTTGGTCACAGGGGGGCAAGAGACCCAGTACTTC. Translated, it gives CASSLVTGGQETQYF. V gene TRBV5-1 combines with J gene TRBJ2-5; 8 bases fit TRBD1. This CDR3 is built from 15 residues. V lost 0 bases to trimming and J lost 2 bases; unmatched junction nucleotides: 3. The germline V gene has CDR1 SGHRS and CDR2 YFSETQ.

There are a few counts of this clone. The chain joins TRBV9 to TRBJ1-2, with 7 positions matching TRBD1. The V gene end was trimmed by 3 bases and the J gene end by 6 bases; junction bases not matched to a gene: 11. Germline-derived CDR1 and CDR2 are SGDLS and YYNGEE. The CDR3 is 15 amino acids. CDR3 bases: TGTGCCAGCAGCGCGGGAGGGGGCGAGGTTGATGGCTACACCTTC. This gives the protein CASSAGGGEVDGYTF.

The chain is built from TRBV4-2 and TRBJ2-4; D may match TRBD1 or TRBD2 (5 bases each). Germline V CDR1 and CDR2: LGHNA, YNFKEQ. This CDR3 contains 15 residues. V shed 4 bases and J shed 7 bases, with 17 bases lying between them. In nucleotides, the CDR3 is TGTGCCAGCAGCCTAGGGAGCCTAGAGGGGAACATTCAGTACTTC. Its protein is CASSLGSLEGNIQYF.

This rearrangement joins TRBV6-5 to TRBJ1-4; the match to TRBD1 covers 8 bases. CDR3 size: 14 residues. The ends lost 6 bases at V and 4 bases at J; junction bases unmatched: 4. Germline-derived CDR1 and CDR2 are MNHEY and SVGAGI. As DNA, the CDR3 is TGTGCCAGCAGCTCGGGACAGGATAATGAAAAACTGTTTTTT. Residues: CASSSGQDNEKLFF.

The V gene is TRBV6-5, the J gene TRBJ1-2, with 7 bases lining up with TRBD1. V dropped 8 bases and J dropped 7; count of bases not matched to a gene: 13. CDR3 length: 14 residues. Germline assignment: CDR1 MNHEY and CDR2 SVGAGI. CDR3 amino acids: CASLSGQTYSGYTF. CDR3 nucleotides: TGTGCCAGCCTCTCGGGACAGACTTACTCTGGCTACACCTTC.

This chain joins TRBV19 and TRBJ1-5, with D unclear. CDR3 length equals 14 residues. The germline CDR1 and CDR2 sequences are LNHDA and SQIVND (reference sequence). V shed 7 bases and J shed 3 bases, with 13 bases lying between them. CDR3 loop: CASMRPGTNQPQHF. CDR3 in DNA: TGTGCCAGTATGAGGCCCGGCACCAATCAGCCCCAGCATTTT.

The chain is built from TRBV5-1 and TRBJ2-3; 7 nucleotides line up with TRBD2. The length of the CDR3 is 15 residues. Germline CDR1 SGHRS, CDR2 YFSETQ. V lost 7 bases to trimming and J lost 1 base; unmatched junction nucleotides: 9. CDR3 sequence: CASRTGGSRTDTQYF. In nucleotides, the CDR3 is TGCGCCAGCCGGACCGGGGGGTCGCGCACAGATACGCAGTATTTT.

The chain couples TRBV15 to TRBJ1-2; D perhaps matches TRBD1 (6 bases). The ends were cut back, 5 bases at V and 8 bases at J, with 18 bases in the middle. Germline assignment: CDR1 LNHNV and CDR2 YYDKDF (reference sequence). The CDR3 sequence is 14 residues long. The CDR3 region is CATSPLGQGYGYTF. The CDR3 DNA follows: TGTGCCACCAGCCCCCTAGGGCAGGGGTACGGCTACACCTTC.

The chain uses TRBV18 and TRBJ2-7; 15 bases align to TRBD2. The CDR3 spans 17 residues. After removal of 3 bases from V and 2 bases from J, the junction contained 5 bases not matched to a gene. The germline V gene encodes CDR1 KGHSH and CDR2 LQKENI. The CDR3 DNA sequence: TGTGCCAGCTCACCTGGACTAGCGGGGGGGCAAGCCTACGAGCAGTACGTC. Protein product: CASSPGLAGGQAYEQYV.

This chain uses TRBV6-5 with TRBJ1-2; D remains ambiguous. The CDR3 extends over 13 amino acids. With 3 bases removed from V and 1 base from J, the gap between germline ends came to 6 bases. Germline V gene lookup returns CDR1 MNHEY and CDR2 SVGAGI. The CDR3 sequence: CASSYNVNYGYTF. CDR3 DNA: TGTGCCAGCAGTTATAATGTTAACTATGGCTACACCTTC.

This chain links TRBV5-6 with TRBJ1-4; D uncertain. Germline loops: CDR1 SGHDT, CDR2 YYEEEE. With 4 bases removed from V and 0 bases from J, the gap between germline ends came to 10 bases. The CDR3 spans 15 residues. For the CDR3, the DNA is TGTGCCAGCAGCGGGCCCGGGACAACTAATGAAAAACTGTTTTTT. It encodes CASSGPGTTNEKLFF.

The CDR3 DNA sequence: TGCGCCAGCAGCGCTGGGGCCTCTGGAAACACCATATATTTT. Protein product: CASSAGASGNTIYF. V gene TRBV5-1 combines with J gene TRBJ1-3; D might be TRBD1 (5 bases). V was trimmed by 4 bases and J by 0 bases, leaving 8 bases between them. Germline CDR1 and CDR2: SGHRS and YFSETQ. This CDR3 has 14 residues. The whole variable domain, filled in from reference TRBV5-1 and TRBJ1-3, reads KAGVTQTPRYLIKTRGQQVTLSCSPISGHRSVSWYQQTPGQGLQFLFEYFSETQRNKGNFPGRFSGRQFSNSRSEMNVSTLELGDSALYLCASSAGASGNTIYFGEGSWLTVV.